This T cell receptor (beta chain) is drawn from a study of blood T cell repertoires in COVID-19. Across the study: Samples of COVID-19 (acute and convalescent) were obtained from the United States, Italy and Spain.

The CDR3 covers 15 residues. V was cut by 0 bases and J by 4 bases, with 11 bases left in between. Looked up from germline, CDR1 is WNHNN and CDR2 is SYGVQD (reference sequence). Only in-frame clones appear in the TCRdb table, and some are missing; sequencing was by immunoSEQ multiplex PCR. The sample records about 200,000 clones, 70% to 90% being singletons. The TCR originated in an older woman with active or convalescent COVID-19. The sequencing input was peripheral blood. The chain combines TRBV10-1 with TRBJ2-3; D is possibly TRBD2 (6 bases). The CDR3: CASSESARRADTQYF. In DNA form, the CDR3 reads TGCGCCAGCAGTGAGTCGGCGCGGAGGGCAGATACGCAGTATTTT.